A selection of T cell receptor beta chains follows, all from one sample in a study of blood T cell repertoires in COVID-19. Assay used: immunoSEQ multiplex PCR; TCRdb lists only in-frame clones, some missing. The data show over 200,000 clones, 65% to 90% seen once. Specimen: peripheral blood. The receptors come from a middle-aged man who had recovered from COVID-19. Each CDR3 is given with its conserved first and last residue. D genes are given only for firm matches. Size values are once, few and many counts, or a class for expanded clones, and some rows have none.

D gene	J gene	clone size	V gene	CDR3 DNA	CDR3 protein
TRBD1	TRBJ1-5	.	TRBV19	TGTGCCAGTAGTATTCAGACAGGGCGATCCAATCAGCCCCAGCATTTT	CASSIQTGRSNQPQHF
.	TRBJ1-3	.	TRBV5-1	TGCGCCAGCAGCTTGGAGGGGCTATTTACTGGAAACACCATATATTTT	CASSLEGLFTGNTIYF
.	TRBJ1-2	.	TRBV10-3	TGTGCCATCACCGAGTCTGGACAAGTCTATGGCTACACCTTC	CAITESGQVYGYTF
.	TRBJ2-2	.	TRBV11-3	TGTGCCAGCAGCCCCGGGGAGACGGTCAGGGGAGGGGAGCTGTTTTTT	CASSPGETVRGGELFF
.	TRBJ1-2	.	TRBV27	TGTGCCAGCAGTAGAACAGGTACTGGCTACACCTTC	CASSRTGTGYTF
TRBD2	TRBJ2-1	.	TRBV7-8	TGTGCCAGCAGCCCTATTATGGGACTAGCGGCCCTTAATGAGCAGTTCTTC	CASSPIMGLAALNEQFF
TRBD1	TRBJ1-1	.	TRBV6-6	TGTGCCAGCAGTTACTCCATGACAGGGGGTGAAACTGAAGCTTTCTTT	CASSYSMTGGETEAFF
.	TRBJ1-5	.	TRBV2	TGTGCCAGCCGGGGGTTTGGTAAGCCCCAGCATTTT	CASRGFGKPQHF
.	TRBJ1-1	.	TRBV29-1	TGCAGCGTTGAAGATAAGGCAGGGGCACGGACTGAAGCTTTCTTT	CSVEDKAGARTEAFF
TRBD1	TRBJ1-1	.	TRBV7-8	TGTGCCAGCAGCTCAGGAACACAGGGGGTGATGGCTTTCTTT	CASSSGTQGVMAFF
.	TRBJ2-3	.	TRBV30	TGTGCCTTGGACTGGGATACGCAGTATTTT	CALDWDTQYF
TRBD1	TRBJ2-3	.	TRBV9	TGTGCCAGCAGCCTTAGACAGGGGGGCACAGATACGCAGTATTTT	CASSLRQGGTDTQYF
.	TRBJ1-1	.	TRBV27	TGTGCCACCTTCCGGGGGATGAACACTGAAGCTTTCTTT	CATFRGMNTEAFF
.	TRBJ1-4	.	TRBV20-1	TGCAGTGCGAGTCGAGCTATTAATGAAAAACTGTTTTTT	CSASRAINEKLFF
.	TRBJ1-4	.	TRBV6-2/TRBV6-3	TGTGCCAGCAGTTACCCGGACGGGGGGCAAGAAAAACTGTTTTTT	CASSYPDGGQEKLFF
.	TRBJ2-7	.	TRBV2	TGTGCCAGCGGCGGGGACGGACACTACGAGCAGTACTTC	CASGGDGHYEQYF
TRBD2	TRBJ2-1	.	TRBV10-2	TGCGCCAGCAGTGTAAGGACTAGCGGGTATAATGAGCAGTTCTTC	CASSVRTSGYNEQFF
TRBD1	TRBJ1-1	many	TRBV29-1	TGCAGCGTTTCTACCCCCAGGGGGGACACTGAAGCTTTCTTT	CSVSTPRGDTEAFF
TRBD1	TRBJ1-5	.	TRBV7-2	TGTGCCAGCAGCTTAGGGGACAGGCTCAATCAGCCCCAGCATTTT	CASSLGDRLNQPQHF
TRBD2	TRBJ2-7	.	TRBV30	TGTGCCTGGAGTGGCAGCGGGAGGGCTTTCTCGCAGTACTTC	CAWSGSGRAFSQYF
TRBD1	TRBJ2-7	.	TRBV18	TGTGCCAGCTCACCTGGACAGGGACGCTCCTACGAGCAGTACTTC	CASSPGQGRSYEQYF
.	TRBJ1-2	.	TRBV30	TGTGCCTGGAGTGTGCGTTATGGCTACACCTTC	CAWSVRYGYTF
TRBD1	TRBJ2-1	.	TRBV3-1/TRBV3-2	TGTGCCAGCAGCCAAAGGGGGCTCGCCTACAATGAGCAGTTCTTC	CASSQRGLAYNEQFF
TRBD1	TRBJ2-7	many	TRBV7-9	TGTGCCAGCAGCCATCGGGACAGGGTCCGCGAGCAGTACTTC	CASSHRDRVREQYF
.	TRBJ1-5	.	TRBV6-6	TGTGCCAGCAGTCCCCCGGGGCAGGGGACGGTCAATCAGCCCCAGCATTTT	CASSPPGQGTVNQPQHF
.	TRBJ1-6	.	TRBV28	TGTGCCAGACAGGGAGTTGCTTCACCCCTCCACTTT	CARQGVASPLHF
TRBD2	TRBJ2-7	.	TRBV9	TGTGCCAGCAGCGTAGGGGAGGGTCCTACCTACGAGCAGTACTTC	CASSVGEGPTYEQYF
.	TRBJ2-5	.	TRBV7-2	TGTGCCAGCAGCCTGGCGGGTAGCGCCGCTCGGGAGACCCAGTACTTC	CASSLAGSAARETQYF
TRBD1	TRBJ1-5	.	TRBV24-1	TGTGCCACCAGAGGGACAGGGGACAGCAATCAGCCCCAGCATTTT	CATRGTGDSNQPQHF
TRBD1	TRBJ1-2	once	TRBV5-1	TGCGCCAGCAGCGCCGGACCCGGGACAGGGGACTATGGCTACACCTTC	CASSAGPGTGDYGYTF
TRBD2	TRBJ2-7	.	TRBV7-2	TGTGCCAGCAGCTTAGAACTAGCGGGAGGCTACGAGCAGTACTTC	CASSLELAGGYEQYF
TRBD1	TRBJ1-2	once	TRBV12-3/TRBV12-4	TGTGCCAGCAGTTTTCCAGGGGGCTATGGCTACACCTTC	CASSFPGGYGYTF
TRBD1	TRBJ2-1	.	TRBV7-9	TGTGCCAGCAGCTTAGGGGACAGGGGAACCTACAATGAGCAGTTCTTC	CASSLGDRGTYNEQFF
TRBD1	TRBJ1-4	.	TRBV30	TGTGCCTGGAGCGCGGGACAGGTTAATGAAAAACTGTTTTTT	CAWSAGQVNEKLFF
.	TRBJ2-7	.	TRBV30	TGTGCCTGGAGTGTAGGGGGCGAGCAGTACTTC	CAWSVGGEQYF
.	TRBJ2-3	.	TRBV11-3	TGTGCCAGCAGCGGGGGACTTCCCGGAGGCACAGATACGCAGTATTTT	CASSGGLPGGTDTQYF
.	TRBJ1-2	.	TRBV2	TGTGCCAGCAGTGTTGTAGGGGCAGTCTATGGCTACACCTTC	CASSVVGAVYGYTF
.	TRBJ2-2	.	TRBV19	TGTGCCAGTAGTAGCAGGGTCACCGGGGAGCTGTTTTTT	CASSSRVTGELFF
TRBD1	TRBJ2-5	.	TRBV7-2	TGTGCCAGCAGCTTAGAAGGGACAGGGCAAGAGACCCAGTACTTC	CASSLEGTGQETQYF
TRBD1	TRBJ1-6	.	TRBV9	TGTGCCAGCAGCACCCGACAGGGAGGTAATTCACCCCTCCACTTT	CASSTRQGGNSPLHF
.	TRBJ2-7	.	TRBV15	TGTGCCACCAGCAGGGCTAAGGGGTACGAGCAGTACTTC	CATSRAKGYEQYF
.	TRBJ2-5	few	TRBV7-2	TGTGCCAGCAGCACCTCAGGGTTCCAAGAGACCCAGTACTTC	CASSTSGFQETQYF
.	TRBJ2-7	.	TRBV4-3	TGCGCCAGCAGCCAATTCTTAGGAGCAGGGTACGAGCAGTACTTC	CASSQFLGAGYEQYF
TRBD2	TRBJ2-1	.	TRBV9	TGTGCCAGCAGCTTCCGGACTAGCGGCGACAATGAGCAGTTCTTC	CASSFRTSGDNEQFF
.	TRBJ1-1	.	TRBV9	TGTGCCAGCAGCCCCACAGTGAACACTGAAGCTTTCTTT	CASSPTVNTEAFF
.	TRBJ2-3	.	TRBV30	TGTGCCTGGAGCGGGAGCAGTACTAGCACAGATACGCAGTATTTT	CAWSGSSTSTDTQYF
.	TRBJ1-4	once	TRBV29-1	TGCAGCGTTGTATTCGGGACTCGAAATGAAAAACTGTTTTTT	CSVVFGTRNEKLFF
TRBD1	TRBJ2-7	.	TRBV7-2	TGTGCCAGCAGCAGAGCTCCGGGACAGGGGCAAATCTTC	CASSRAPGQGQIF
.	TRBJ1-2	.	TRBV7-9	TGTGCCAGCAGCCTACAGTCGACGAACTATGGCTACACCTTC	CASSLQSTNYGYTF
.	TRBJ2-1	.	TRBV14	TGTGCCAGCAGCTTACAACTAGCCTCCAATGAGCAGTTCTTC	CASSLQLASNEQFF
.	TRBJ2-7	.	TRBV19	TGTGCCAGTAGTATAGATACCGGGTCCTACGAGCAGTACTTC	CASSIDTGSYEQYF
.	TRBJ1-6	.	TRBV19	TGTGCCAGTAACCCAGGGGACAATTCACCCCTCCACTTT	CASNPGDNSPLHF
.	TRBJ1-1	.	TRBV7-2	TGTGCCAGCAGCTTCGGATCGGGCGGGGCTGAAGCTTTCTTT	CASSFGSGGAEAFF
.	TRBJ1-2	.	TRBV29-1	TGCAGCGTTGAAGATCATCGGTTTGGGGCTTTCTATGGCTACACCTTC	CSVEDHRFGAFYGYTF
.	TRBJ1-1	.	TRBV12-3/TRBV12-4	TGTGCCAGCAGTTTATGGGGGGTCACTGAAGCTTTCTTT	CASSLWGVTEAFF
TRBD1	TRBJ1-5	.	TRBV6-2/TRBV6-3	TGTGCCAGCAGTTACGGGACAGGGAGCAATCAGCCCCAGCATTTT	CASSYGTGSNQPQHF
TRBD2	TRBJ2-3	once	TRBV27	TGTGCCAGCAGTCCCCTTGGACTAGCGGGTACTAGCACAGATACGCAGTATTTT	CASSPLGLAGTSTDTQYF